The 25 T cell receptor beta chains listed next were all sequenced from one sample in a study of T cell responses to AZD1222 COVID-19 vaccine. Using immunoSEQ multiplex PCR, the repertoire was profiled, and TCRdb retains in-frame clones only, with some absent. The data hold roughly 120,000 clones, with just over 85% observed a single time. The sequencing here drew on peripheral blood, taken on day 0 of AZD1222 vaccination. These receptors all come from an adult in good health.

The V call is TRBV4-1, the J call TRBJ1-2, with unresolved D. V lost 3 bases, J lost 4 bases, and 12 bases lay in between. This CDR3 spans 14 amino acids. Germline CDR1 is MGHRA and CDR2 is YSYEKL. CDR3 residues: CASSHPSGSYGYTF. CDR3 DNA sequence: TGCGCCAGCAGCCATCCCTCGGGTAGCTATGGCTACACCTTC.

The chain links TRBV9 to TRBJ2-3; D is uncertain. The CDR3 contains 13 residues. The germline V and J ends were trimmed by 0 bases and 6 bases, with 8 bases remaining between them. Germline V gene data show CDR1 as SGDLS and CDR2 as YYNGEE. The CDR3 DNA follows: TGTGCCAGCAGCGTAGGGGAAGGGGATACGCAGTATTTT. It translates to CASSVGEGDTQYF.

The chain employs TRBV6-6 and TRBJ2-7; TRBD1 might be the D (6 bases). The CDR3 is made up of 15 amino acids. Germline-derived CDR1 and CDR2 are MNHNY and SVGAGI (reference sequence). Trimming took off 7 bases at V and 4 bases at J, with 20 bases between the two ends. DNA for the CDR3: TGTGCCAGCAAGGGGAGCGGAACAGGGTCATACGAGCAGTACTTC. Its translation is CASKGSGTGSYEQYF.

The rearrangement links TRBV27 to TRBJ1-4; D remains unclear. V lost 8 bases to trimming and J lost 3 bases, with 13 bases between them. CDR1 and CDR2 (germline): MNHEY, SMNVEV (reference sequence). The CDR3 covers 14 residues. CDR3 sequence: CASRLRASNEKLFF. The CDR3 region has the DNA TGTGCCAGCCGTCTTCGCGCCTCTAATGAAAAACTGTTTTTT. Variable domain in full (rest from reference TRBV27 and TRBJ1-4): EAQVTQNPRYLITVTGKKLTVTCSQNMNHEYMSWYRQDPGLGLRQIYYSMNVEVTDKGDVPEGYKVSRKEKRNFPLILESPSPNQTSLYFCASRLRASNEKLFFGSGTQLSVL.

The chain has TRBV5-8 and TRBJ1-2; no clear D. Deletions cut 1 base from V and 4 bases from J, with 11 bases between. Germline V gene data show CDR1 as SGHTS and CDR2 as YDEGEE. The CDR3 is 14 residues long. The CDR3 DNA is TGTGCCAGCAGCTTGCGGGTATTGGGCTATGGCTACACCTTC. It is translated as CASSLRVLGYGYTF.

This clone has only one observation. The chain is built from TRBV29-1 and TRBJ1-1; D gene unclear. The CDR3 contains 14 residues. Trimming took 5 bases from V and 2 from J, leaving 15 bases between them. CDR1 is SQVTM, CDR2 ANQGSEA, per germline. The DNA for the CDR3 is TGCAGCGTTCGTAGGGCAGCCGGTAACACTGAAGCTTTCTTT. Protein sequence: CSVRRAAGNTEAFF.

The chain has TRBV5-1 and TRBJ2-1, with TRBD1 as a possible D gene (6 bases). V gave up 0 bases and J gave up 5 bases, with 12 bases separating them. The CDR3 totals 15 residues. In germline, CDR1 is SGHRS, CDR2 YFSETQ. Here the CDR3 DNA reads TGCGCCAGCAGCTTGGCCGGGACAAGCAACAATGAGCAGTTCTTC. Translation: CASSLAGTSNNEQFF.

V is TRBV27 and J is TRBJ1-6; D is ambiguous. There are 13 residues in the CDR3. Trimming pared 7 bases from V and 0 bases from J, leaving 4 bases between. The V gene's germline CDR1 is MNHEY and CDR2 SMNVEV (reference sequence). The CDR3, as DNA: TGTGCCAGCACTAGCTCCTATAATTCACCCCTCCACTTT. Translating it yields CASTSSYNSPLHF.

The chain has TRBV19 and TRBJ1-2, with TRBD1 matching over 7 bases. There are 18 residues in the CDR3. V lost 4 bases to trimming and J lost 0 bases; unmatched junction nucleotides: 14. The V gene's germline CDR1 is LNHDA and CDR2 SQIVND (reference sequence). This CDR3 is CASSTFPYTGDSNYGYTF. The CDR3 DNA is TGTGCCAGTAGTACTTTCCCCTATACAGGGGATTCTAACTATGGCTACACCTTC.

CDR3 bases: TGTGCCAGCAGTTACGGGGTTCAATACAATCAGCCCCAGCATTTT. Amino acids: CASSYGVQYNQPQHF. This rearrangement joins TRBV6-2 or TRBV6-3 to TRBJ1-5; no clear D. Trimming removed 2 bases from V and 3 bases from J, with 11 bases in between. The length of the CDR3 is 15 residues. Germline CDR1 is MNHEY and CDR2 is SVGEGT.

CDR3 DNA: TGTGCCACCAGTGATTTGTGGCAGCCGGCGGCTTTCTTT. This sequence encodes CATSDLWQPAAFF. This rearrangement joins TRBV24-1 to TRBJ1-1; D ambiguous. CDR3 length: 13 residues. V was pared by 0 bases and J by 11 bases, with 12 bases between. Germline CDR1 KGHDR, CDR2 SFDVKD.

The chain links TRBV18 to TRBJ2-5, with TRBD2 identical over 10 bases. With V trimmed by 0 bases and J by 4 bases, 2 bases remained unmatched. The germline V gene has CDR1 KGHSH and CDR2 LQKENI. The CDR3 is 15 residues long. CDR3 DNA: TGTGCCAGCTCACCACCCAGCGGGAGGGGAGAGACCCAGTACTTC. It yields the protein CASSPPSGRGETQYF.

J is TRBJ1-1 and V is TRBV5-4; D not resolved. In germline, CDR1 is SGHNT, CDR2 YYREEE (reference sequence). V was shortened by 4 bases and J by 1 base, with 8 bases between the two germline ends. The CDR3 runs to 13 residues. The CDR3 sequence is CASSGPPNTEAFF. In DNA, the CDR3 is TGTGCCAGCAGCGGACCCCCGAACACTGAAGCTTTCTTT.

This chain joins TRBV7-2 and TRBJ1-1, with D unresolved. V was clipped by 2 bases and J by 1 base, with 5 bases between them. This CDR3 is built from 13 residues. Germline V gene lookup returns CDR1 SGHTA and CDR2 FQGNSA. CDR3 amino acids: CASSLRGNTEAFF. The CDR3 coding sequence is TGTGCCAGCAGCTTAAGAGGGAACACTGAAGCTTTCTTT.

This chain connects TRBV5-5 to TRBJ1-2; no definite D call. Germline loops: CDR1 SGHKS, CDR2 YYEKEE (reference sequence). CDR3 length: 15 amino acids. Trimming cost V 1 base and J 4 bases, with 14 bases left between them. CDR3 in DNA: TGTGCCAGCAGCTTGCTCGAAGGAGAAACCTATGGCTACACCTTC. It translates to CASSLLEGETYGYTF.

This sequence joins TRBV25-1 and TRBJ1-2; D ambiguous. Trimming left V 1 base short and J 3 bases short, with 3 bases between. Germline CDR1 and CDR2: MGHDK and SYGVNS. The CDR3 extends over 12 amino acids. The CDR3 bases are TGTGCCAGCAGTGAATCGTACTATGGCTACACCTTC. Translation: CASSESYYGYTF.

J is TRBJ1-5 and V is TRBV6-6, with D hard to call. With 6 bases removed from V and 4 bases from J, the gap between germline ends came to 10 bases. CDR1 MNHNY and CDR2 SVGAGI come from the germline V gene (reference sequence). CDR3 length equals 13 residues. The chain's CDR3 is CASSLPSNQPQHF. The CDR3 DNA sequence: TGTGCCAGCAGCCTACCCTCAAATCAGCCCCAGCATTTT.

The chain has TRBV28 and TRBJ2-5; TRBD2 aligns across 15 bases. Trimming cost V 6 bases and J 3 bases; bases outside gene matches: 14. CDR1 and CDR2 from the germline V gene are MDHEN and SYDVKM. CDR3 size: 19 residues. The CDR3 loop is CASRGGIPGLAGGKETQYF. For the CDR3, the DNA is TGTGCCAGCAGGGGAGGTATCCCGGGACTAGCGGGGGGAAAAGAGACCCAGTACTTC.

The chain recombines TRBV6-2 or TRBV6-3 with TRBJ1-1, with D possibly being TRBD1 (6 bases). This CDR3 spans 15 amino acids. Germline CDR1 and CDR2: MNHEY and SVGEGT. Between the trimmed V and J ends, which lost 4 bases and 5 bases, there was a span of 17 bases. CDR3 nucleotides: TGTGCCAGCAGTTTCAGCTTGGGGGCGCGGACTGAAGCTTTCTTT. Translating gives CASSFSLGARTEAFF.

This chain links TRBV4-2 with TRBJ1-4, with a possible D match to TRBD1 (6 bases). V dropped 4 bases and J dropped 0 bases, with 18 bases sitting between them. Germline V gene data show CDR1 as LGHNA and CDR2 as YNFKEQ. The CDR3 sequence is 18 residues long. CDR3 nucleotides: TGTGCCAGCAGCCCCCGGCCCGGGACACCTACAACTAATGAAAAACTGTTTTTT. Amino acid sequence: CASSPRPGTPTTNEKLFF.

V and J are TRBV3-1 (or the pseudogene TRBV3-2) and TRBJ1-2, with D tentatively TRBD1 (6 bases). Per germline, CDR1 LGHDT and CDR2 YNNKEL (reference sequence). The CDR3 runs to 15 residues. Trimming cost V 4 bases and J 4 bases, with 16 bases left between them. CDR3 region: CASSLVIRGRYGYTF. The CDR3 DNA reads as TGTGCCAGCAGCCTAGTCATCAGGGGCCGCTATGGCTACACCTTC.

The chain employs TRBV6-5 and TRBJ1-2; D is possibly TRBD1 (6 bases). The V gene lost 2 bases and the J gene lost 8 bases, with 9 bases spanning the gap. Germline CDR1 is MNHEY and CDR2 is SVGAGI. This CDR3 has 12 residues. The CDR3 loop reads CASSYPGEGYTF. Written as DNA, the CDR3 is TGTGCCAGCAGTTACCCAGGGGAAGGCTACACCTTC.

The chain joins TRBV5-4 to TRBJ2-7; D is ambiguous. There are 14 residues in the CDR3. The V gene lost 9 bases and the J gene lost 0 bases, with 16 bases spanning the gap. Germline V CDR1 and CDR2: SGHNT, YYREEE (reference sequence). The DNA for the CDR3 is TGTGCCACTTCAGGCCAGGATACCTCCTACGAGCAGTACTTC. This encodes CATSGQDTSYEQYF.

The chain recombines TRBV2 with TRBJ1-2, with TRBD1 matching over 8 bases. The length of the CDR3 is 14 residues. Unmatched junction bases numbered 9, after V lost 6 bases and J lost 6 bases. Germline CDR1 and CDR2: SNHLY and FYNNEI. CDR3 residues: CASRRTGMGNGYTF. CDR3 coding DNA: TGTGCCAGCAGAAGGACAGGGATGGGGAATGGCTACACCTTC. Full variable domain (missing parts from reference TRBV2 and TRBJ1-2): EPEVTQTPSHQVTQMGQEVILRCVPISNHLYFYWYRQILGQKVEFLVSFYNNEISEKSEIFDDQFSVERPDGSNFTLKIRSTKLEDSAMYFCASRRTGMGNGYTFGSGTRLTVV.

The chain recombines TRBV5-1 with TRBJ1-2; 9 bases are shared with TRBD1. V lost 0 bases, J lost 5 bases, and 8 bases stayed unmatched. The CDR3 runs 16 residues. The germline V gene has CDR1 SGHRS and CDR2 YFSETQ. The CDR3 DNA sequence: TGCGCCAGCAGCTTGGAGGTAGGGACAGGGATATATGGCTACACCTTC. Its translation is CASSLEVGTGIYGYTF.